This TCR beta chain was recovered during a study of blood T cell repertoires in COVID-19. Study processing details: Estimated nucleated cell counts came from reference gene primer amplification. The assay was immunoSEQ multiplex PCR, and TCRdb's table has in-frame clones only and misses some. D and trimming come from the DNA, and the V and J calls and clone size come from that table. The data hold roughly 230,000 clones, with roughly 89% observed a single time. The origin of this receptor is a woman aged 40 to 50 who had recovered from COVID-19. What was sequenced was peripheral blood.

The CDR3 bases are TGTGCCAGCTCAGCCCGAGCGGCCCGGGAGTCACCCCTCCACTTT. Translation: CASSARAARESPLHF. The chain is built from TRBV18 and TRBJ1-6, with no clear D. CDR3 length: 15 residues. The V end lost 5 bases, the J end lost 10 bases, and 18 bases lay between the germline ends. Germline CDR1 is KGHSH and CDR2 is LQKENI.